This T cell receptor (beta chain) was sequenced during a study of Ad26.COV2.S vaccination and SARS-CoV-2 variants. About the study: Administration of Ad26.COV2.S was intramuscular, either once or twice 56 days apart.

Remarks on this clone: The antigen is undetermined.

The treatment: 19 received Ad26.COV2.S at low or high dose, single or two shots; about 5 received placebo; per-sample allocation not given. Material that was analyzed had been drawn on day 63 after the first vaccine or placebo injection. The donor was a Boston adult aged 18-55 years. Germline V CDR1 and CDR2: MDHEN, SYDVKM. V shed 5 bases and J 4 bases; nucleotides not matched to a gene: 7. The CDR3 has 14 residues. TCRdb's table, derived via immunoSEQ multiplex PCR, lists solely in-frame clones and lacks some. The sample lists roughly 510,000 clones, roughly nine tenths seen once, with roughly 13% in the top ten. Study-wide results and caveats: Measurements of TCR breadth and depth may have given underestimates of the total T cell responses. Reported findings describe substantial breadth in spike-specific CD8+ and CD4+ T cell responses following vaccination.

The source of this sequence is a person aged 18-65 years who received the Ad26.COV2.S COVID-19 vaccine or a placebo. The sample was peripheral blood, taken in a trial of Ad26.COV2.S vaccine versus placebo. The chain employs TRBV28 and TRBJ1-2; 7 nucleotides match TRBD1. The CDR3 DNA reads TGTGCCAGCAGTGTCGGGACAGCACTCTATGGCTACACCTTC. Protein: CASSVGTALYGYTF.